The 24 T cell receptor beta chains below were found in one sample sequenced in a study of blood T cell repertoires in COVID-19. The protocol was immunoSEQ multiplex PCR, while the TCRdb copy is restricted to in-frame clones and leaves out a portion. The sample shows about 370,000 clones, about 90% of them seen only once. The sample consisted of peripheral blood. These receptors were taken from a woman aged 25 to 39 with COVID-19, enrolled during active disease.

This clone appeared once. This sequence joins TRBV24-1 and TRBJ2-1; TRBD2 aligns across 7 bases. CDR3 length: 13 amino acids. Germline assignment: CDR1 KGHDR and CDR2 SFDVKD. With V trimmed by 10 bases and J by 8 bases, 10 bases remained unmatched. The CDR3 loop reads CATRTSRFDEQFF. The CDR3 nucleotides read TGTGCCACTCGGACTAGTAGGTTCGATGAGCAGTTCTTC.

The chain joins TRBV20-1 to TRBJ1-1, with 11 bases that match TRBD1. Looked up from germline, CDR1 is DFQATT and CDR2 is SNEGSKA (reference sequence). The CDR3 sequence is 16 residues long. V shed 3 bases and J 5 bases; nucleotides not matched to a gene: 11. The CDR3 protein is CSASYLLGTGGTEAFF. CDR3 DNA: TGCAGTGCTAGTTACCTCTTGGGGACAGGGGGGACTGAAGCTTTCTTT.

V and J are TRBV19 and TRBJ2-5, with D maybe TRBD2 (6 bases). V was cut by 4 bases and J by 9 bases, with 18 bases left in between. This CDR3 is 14 amino acids long. From germline, CDR1 is LNHDA and CDR2 SQIVND (reference sequence). CDR3 sequence: CASSSVGGGGPQYF. CDR3 DNA sequence: TGTGCCAGTAGTAGTGTGGGAGGCGGAGGGCCCCAGTACTTC.

V is TRBV6-2 or TRBV6-3 and J is TRBJ2-5; maybe TRBD1 (5 bases). Trimming removed 0 bases from V and 0 bases from J, with 14 bases in between. CDR3 length: 17 amino acids. Germline CDR1 reads MNHEY; CDR2 reads SVGEGT. The DNA of the CDR3 is TGTGCCAGCAGTTACTCAAAAGGTGGGGCGTACCAAGAGACCCAGTACTTC. Translation gives CASSYSKGGAYQETQYF.

This sequence joins TRBV11-2 and TRBJ2-1, with 12 bases matching TRBD2. Germline V gene data show CDR1 as SGHAT and CDR2 as FQNNGV. With 1 base clipped from V and 9 bases from J, the junction kept 10 bases outside the gene matches. The CDR3 spans 17 residues. CDR3 coding DNA: TGTGCCAGCAGCTTAGGCGTAGGACTAGCGGGATCTGGTGAGCAGTTCTTC. The encoded protein is CASSLGVGLAGSGEQFF.

The chain links TRBV6-1 to TRBJ2-1, with TRBD2 identical over 9 bases. Germline trimming cut 2 bases from V and 4 bases from J; bases unmatched to any gene: 3. CDR1 and CDR2 from the germline V gene are MNHNS and SASEGT. The CDR3 extends over 15 amino acids. The CDR3 DNA sequence: TGTGCCAGCAGTGAATTGAGCGGGAGGTACAATGAGCAGTTCTTC. Translation gives CASSELSGRYNEQFF.

This chain's CDR3 is CASSFGAGDNSPLHF. CDR3 nucleotide sequence: TGTGCCAGCAGCTTCGGAGCAGGGGATAATTCACCCCTCCACTTT. This chain uses TRBV5-4 with TRBJ1-6, with TRBD1 as a possible D gene (6 bases). Trimming removed 2 bases from V and 5 bases from J, with 11 bases in between. The CDR3 length is 15 residues. Germline V gene sequence: CDR1 SGHNT, CDR2 YYREEE (reference sequence). Full variable domain (rest looked up from reference TRBV5-4 and TRBJ1-6): ETGVTQSPTHLIKTRGQQVTLRCSSQSGHNTVSWYQQALGQGPQFIFQYYREEENGRGNFPPRFSGLQFPNYSSELNVNALELDDSALYLCASSFGAGDNSPLHFGNGTRLTVT.

The chain joins TRBV28 to TRBJ1-5; TRBD1 is a possible D gene (6 bases). Trimming shortened V by 1 base and J by 4 bases, and 11 bases separated the two germline ends. This CDR3 comprises 15 residues. CDR1 MDHEN and CDR2 SYDVKM come from the germline V gene. CDR3 protein: CASSLLGAGNQPQHF. CDR3 nucleotide sequence: TGTGCCAGCAGTTTATTGGGGGCAGGTAATCAGCCCCAGCATTTT.

The rearrangement joins TRBV4-1 to TRBJ2-7, with TRBD1 as a possible D gene (6 bases). This CDR3 has 13 residues. The germline gives CDR1 MGHRA, CDR2 YSYEKL. V lost 1 base, J lost 3 bases, and 7 bases lay in between. The CDR3 coding sequence is TGCGCCAGCAGCCAAGTACAGGGCTACGAGCAGTACTTC. Its protein product is CASSQVQGYEQYF.

This chain joins TRBV15 and TRBJ2-5, with 7 positions matching TRBD2. This CDR3 region has 15 residues. With V trimmed by 0 bases and J by 0 bases, 1 base remained unmatched. Germline CDR1 is LNHNV and CDR2 is YYDKDF (reference sequence). CDR3 DNA: TGTGCCACCAGCAGAGATCGGGGGGACCAAGAGACCCAGTACTTC. This encodes CATSRDRGDQETQYF.

This rearrangement joins TRBV19 to TRBJ1-4; no clear D. The length of the CDR3 is 14 residues. V lost 1 base, J lost 3 bases, and 6 bases lay in between. From germline, CDR1 is LNHDA and CDR2 SQIVND (reference sequence). CDR3 DNA sequence: TGTGCCAGTAGTATAGGGGGAGCTAATGAAAAACTGTTTTTT. It encodes CASSIGGANEKLFF.

The chain links TRBV9 to TRBJ2-2, with 7 bases that match TRBD1. V gave up 4 bases and J gave up 3 bases; unmatched junction bases: 9. Germline V gives CDR1 SGDLS, CDR2 YYNGEE. The CDR3 has 16 residues. Here the CDR3 reads CASSTRRTGYTGELFF. In DNA, the CDR3 is TGTGCCAGCAGCACCAGAAGGACAGGATACACCGGGGAGCTGTTTTTT.

The chain couples TRBV12-3 or TRBV12-4 to TRBJ1-2, with no clear D. The CDR3 loop spans 11 amino acids. V lost 7 bases, J lost 7 bases, and 10 bases lay in between. This CDR3 is CASTKTGGYTF. CDR3 sequence (DNA): TGTGCCAGCACAAAAACGGGTGGCTACACCTTC.

The chain recombines TRBV18 with TRBJ2-3, with no clear D. Per germline, CDR1 KGHSH and CDR2 LQKENI. The CDR3 covers 12 residues. Trimming shortened V by 1 base and J by 6 bases, and 5 bases separated the two germline ends. CDR3: CASSPQEDTQYF. In nucleotides, the CDR3 is TGTGCCAGCTCACCACAGGAGGATACGCAGTATTTT.

With regard to this clone: The sample carries other DNA sequences with the same CDR3. The J gene is TRBJ1-1, the V gene TRBV27; D gene ambiguous. The length of the CDR3 is 13 residues. Germline V CDR1 and CDR2: MNHEY, SMNVEV (reference sequence). Trimming stripped 3 bases from V and 3 bases from J, with 8 bases between. DNA of the CDR3: TGTGCCAGCAGTTTTTCTCGGGACACTGAAGCTTTCTTT. Residues: CASSFSRDTEAFF.

This clone occurred a few times. The J gene is TRBJ1-1, the V gene TRBV2; TRBD1 aligns across 7 bases. Germline lookup yields CDR1 SNHLY and CDR2 FYNNEI. V was pared by 5 bases and J by 4 bases, with 7 bases of the junction left unmatched. CDR3 length equals 14 residues. CDR3 sequence reads: CASSNDRAITEAFF. CDR3 DNA sequence: TGTGCCAGCAGTAATGACAGGGCAATCACTGAAGCTTTCTTT.

The rearrangement uses TRBV19 and TRBJ2-2; 11 nucleotides line up with TRBD2. Germline V CDR1 and CDR2: LNHDA, SQIVND (reference sequence). The CDR3 length is 16 residues. The V gene end was trimmed by 7 bases and the J gene end by 1 base; junction bases not matched to a gene: 5. CDR3 sequence: CASTVAGGRNTGELFF. CDR3 DNA: TGTGCCAGTACCGTAGCGGGGGGGAGGAACACCGGGGAGCTGTTTTTT.

V usage is TRBV6-6 and J usage is TRBJ1-3, with 11 bases matching TRBD1. The ends lost 5 bases at V and 4 bases at J; junction bases unmatched: 7. The CDR3 has 16 amino acids. Germline V gives CDR1 MNHNY, CDR2 SVGAGI (reference sequence). CDR3 amino acids: CASSKGQGALGNTIYF. CDR3 sequence (DNA): TGTGCCAGCAGTAAAGGACAGGGGGCGCTGGGAAACACCATATATTTT.

The rearrangement links TRBV28 to TRBJ2-3; TRBD2 might be the D (7 bases). The CDR3 is 15 residues long. Trimming shortened V by 6 bases and J by 1 base, and 14 bases separated the two germline ends. Germline assignment: CDR1 MDHEN and CDR2 SYDVKM. The CDR3 sequence is CASREVGGRTDTQYF. The CDR3 region has the DNA TGTGCCAGCAGGGAGGTGGGGGGGCGCACAGATACGCAGTATTTT. Looking up the rest from reference TRBV28 and TRBJ2-3 gives the full variable domain: DVKVTQSSRYLVKRTGEKVFLECVQDMDHENMFWYRQDPGLGLRLIYFSYDVKMKEKGDIPEGYSVSREKKERFSLILESASTNQTSMYLCASREVGGRTDTQYFGPGTRLTVL.

The J gene is TRBJ1-1, the V gene TRBV11-3; perhaps TRBD1 as D (6 bases). Germline CDR1 is SGHNT and CDR2 is YENEEA. CDR3 size: 15 residues. V dropped 5 bases and J dropped 2 bases, with 15 bases sitting between them. This CDR3 reads CASSRLGGANTEAFF. CDR3 bases: TGTGCCAGCAGCCGCTTGGGGGGGGCCAACACTGAAGCTTTCTTT.

The chain's CDR3 is CASSLFPSSYEQYV. The CDR3 DNA reads TGCGCCAGCAGCTTGTTCCCCAGCTCCTACGAGCAGTACGTC. This rearrangement joins TRBV5-1 to TRBJ2-7; D unresolved. CDR3 length equals 14 residues. Germline lookup yields CDR1 SGHRS and CDR2 YFSETQ. V gave up 1 base and J gave up 0 bases, with 8 bases separating them.

This clone occurred once. The chain couples TRBV27 to TRBJ2-1, with D perhaps TRBD1 (5 bases). Deletions cut 3 bases from V and 5 bases from J, with 17 bases between. The V gene's germline CDR1 is MNHEY and CDR2 SMNVEV (reference sequence). The CDR3 length is 16 residues. This CDR3 reads CASSLSGIRPHNEQFF. CDR3 sequence (DNA): TGTGCCAGCAGTTTGTCAGGGATCAGGCCCCACAATGAGCAGTTCTTC.

This clone has just one count. The chain links TRBV28 to TRBJ2-7, with 9 bases aligning to TRBD1. Losses at the gene ends were 7 bases for V and 2 bases for J; bases not matched to a gene: 9. The CDR3 length is 15 residues. Germline CDR1 and CDR2: MDHEN and SYDVKM. CDR3 residues: CASTKQTGGTYEQYF. DNA for the CDR3: TGTGCCAGCACCAAACAGACAGGGGGGACCTACGAGCAGTACTTC. Full variable domain (missing parts from reference TRBV28 and TRBJ2-7): DVKVTQSSRYLVKRTGEKVFLECVQDMDHENMFWYRQDPGLGLRLIYFSYDVKMKEKGDIPEGYSVSREKKERFSLILESASTNQTSMYLCASTKQTGGTYEQYFGPGTRLTVT.

This chain connects TRBV29-1 to TRBJ1-2; 7 bases agree with TRBD1. Per the germline V gene, CDR1 is SQVTM and CDR2 is ANQGSEA. V shed 5 bases and J 4 bases; nucleotides not matched to a gene: 7. CDR3 length equals 13 residues. Here the CDR3 reads CSVRDGTAYGYTF. The CDR3 DNA reads TGCAGCGTTCGTGATGGGACAGCCTATGGCTACACCTTC.